This paragraph reports one T cell receptor (beta chain). Its antigen remains unidentified. The data stem from a study of T cells after posttransplantation cyclophosphamide. Study results and limitations: Tissue-infiltrating T cells from skin or gut overlapped little with blood T cells. Donor-recipient repertoire similarity was low at 1-2 months, rising over year one. Recipient CMV seropositivity and CMV reactivation strongly tracked TRB clonality.

Trimming took off 0 bases at V and 7 bases at J, with 13 bases between the two ends. The V gene's germline CDR1 is SGHRS and CDR2 YFSETQ. The CDR3 is 15 amino acids. The data were produced by immunoSEQ multiplex PCR, yet TCRdb's version contains in-frame clones alone and is incomplete. The table lists thousands of clones, roughly three quarters of them singletons, with less than 60% in the top ten. Treatment was busulfan-fludarabine conditioning, a marrow graft, and cyclophosphamide on days +3 and +4. The J gene is TRBJ2-2, the V gene TRBV5-1; no clear D. This clonotype originated in a female patient in her forties who received an allogeneic stem cell transplant from a related donor, was CMV-positive, and had no GVHD. Some T cells could come from the graft donor. The material was CD8+ T cells sorted from PBMCs, obtained approximately 1,200 days after allogeneic stem cell transplant with posttransplant cyclophosphamide. This CDR3 reads CASSLGLGINGELFF. Written as DNA, the CDR3 is TGCGCCAGCAGCTTGGGCCTGGGCATCAACGGGGAGCTGTTTTTT.